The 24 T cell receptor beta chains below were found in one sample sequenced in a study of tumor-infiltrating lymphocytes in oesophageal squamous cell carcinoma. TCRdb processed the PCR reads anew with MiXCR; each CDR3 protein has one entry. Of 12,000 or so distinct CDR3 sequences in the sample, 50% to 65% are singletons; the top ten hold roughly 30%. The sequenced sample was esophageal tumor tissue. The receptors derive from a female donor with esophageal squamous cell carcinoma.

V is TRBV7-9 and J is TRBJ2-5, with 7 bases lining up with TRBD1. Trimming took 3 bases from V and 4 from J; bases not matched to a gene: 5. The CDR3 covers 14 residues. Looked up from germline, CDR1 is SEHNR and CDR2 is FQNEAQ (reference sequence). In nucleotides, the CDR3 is TGTGCCAGCAGCTTGCGGAGACAGGGAGAGACCCAGTACTTC. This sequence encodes CASSLRRQGETQYF. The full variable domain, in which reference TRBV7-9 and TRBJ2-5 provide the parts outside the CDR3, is DTGVSQNPRHKITKRGQNVTFRCDPISEHNRLYWYRQTLGQGPEFLTYFQNEAQLEKSRLLSDRFSAERPKGSFSTLEIQRTEQGDSAMYLCASSLRRQGETQYFGPGTRLLVL.

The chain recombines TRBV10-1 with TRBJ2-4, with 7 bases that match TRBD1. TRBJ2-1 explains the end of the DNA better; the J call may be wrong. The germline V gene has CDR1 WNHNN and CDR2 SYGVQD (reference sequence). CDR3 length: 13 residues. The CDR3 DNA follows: TGCGCCAGCAGTGATGCAGGGGGCAATGAGCAGTTCTTC. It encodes CASSDAGGNEQFF.

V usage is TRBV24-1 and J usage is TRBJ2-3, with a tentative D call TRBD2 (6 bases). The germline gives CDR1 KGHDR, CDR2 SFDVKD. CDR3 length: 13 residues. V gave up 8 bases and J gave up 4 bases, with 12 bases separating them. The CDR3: CATNGGGADTQYF. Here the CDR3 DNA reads TGTGCCACCAACGGGGGAGGCGCAGATACGCAGTATTTT.

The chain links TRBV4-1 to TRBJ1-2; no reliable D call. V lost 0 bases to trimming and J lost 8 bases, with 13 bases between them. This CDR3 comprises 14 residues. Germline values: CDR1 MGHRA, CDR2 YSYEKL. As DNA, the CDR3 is TGCGCCAGCAGCCAAGACACGCAGGCGGTGGGCTACACCTTC. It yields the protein CASSQDTQAVGYTF.

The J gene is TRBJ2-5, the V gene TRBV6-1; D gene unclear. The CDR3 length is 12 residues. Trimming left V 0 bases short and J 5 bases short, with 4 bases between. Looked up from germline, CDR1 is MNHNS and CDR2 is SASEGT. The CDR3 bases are TGTGCCAGCAGTGAAGCGCGGGAGACCCAGTACTTC. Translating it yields CASSEARETQYF.

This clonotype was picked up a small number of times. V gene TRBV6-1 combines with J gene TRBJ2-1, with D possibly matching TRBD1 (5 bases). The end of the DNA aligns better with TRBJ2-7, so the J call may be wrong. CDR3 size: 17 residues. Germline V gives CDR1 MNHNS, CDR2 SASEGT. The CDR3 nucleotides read TGTGCCAGCAGTTCCGACCATCCGGACATGATAAAGGGCGAGCAGTACTTC. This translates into CASSSDHPDMIKGEQYF.

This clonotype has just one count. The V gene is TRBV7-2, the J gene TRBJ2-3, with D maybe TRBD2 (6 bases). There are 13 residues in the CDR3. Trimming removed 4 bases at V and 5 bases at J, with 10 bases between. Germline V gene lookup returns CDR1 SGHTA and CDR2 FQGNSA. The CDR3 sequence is CASSSPGVDTQYF. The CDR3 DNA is TGTGCCAGCAGCTCCCCGGGGGTAGATACGCAGTATTTT. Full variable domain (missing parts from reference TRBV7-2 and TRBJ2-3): GAGVSQSPSNKVTEKGKDVELRCDPISGHTALYWYRQSLGQGLEFLIYFQGNSAPDKSGLPSDRFSAERTGGSVSTLTIQRTQQEDSAVYLCASSSPGVDTQYFGPGTRLTVL.

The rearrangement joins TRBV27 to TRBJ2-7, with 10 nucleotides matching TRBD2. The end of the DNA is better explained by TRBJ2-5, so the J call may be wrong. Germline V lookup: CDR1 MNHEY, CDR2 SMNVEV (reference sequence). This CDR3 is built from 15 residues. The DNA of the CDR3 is TGTGCCAGCAGTTTTCACAGCGGGAGGGGAGAGACCCAGTACTTC. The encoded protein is CASSFHSGRGETQYF.

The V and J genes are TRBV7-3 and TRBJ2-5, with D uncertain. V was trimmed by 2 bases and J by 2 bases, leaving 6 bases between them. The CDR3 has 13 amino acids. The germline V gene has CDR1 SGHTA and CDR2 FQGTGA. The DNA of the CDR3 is TGTGCCAGCAGCTTAGGATCACAAGAGACCCAGTACTTC. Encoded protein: CASSLGSQETQYF.

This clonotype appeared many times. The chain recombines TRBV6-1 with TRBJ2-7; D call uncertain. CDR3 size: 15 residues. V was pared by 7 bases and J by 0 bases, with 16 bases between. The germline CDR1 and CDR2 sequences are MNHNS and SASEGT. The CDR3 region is CASTPTASSSYEQYF. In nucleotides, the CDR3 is TGTGCCAGCACCCCAACCGCCTCGAGCTCCTACGAGCAGTACTTC.

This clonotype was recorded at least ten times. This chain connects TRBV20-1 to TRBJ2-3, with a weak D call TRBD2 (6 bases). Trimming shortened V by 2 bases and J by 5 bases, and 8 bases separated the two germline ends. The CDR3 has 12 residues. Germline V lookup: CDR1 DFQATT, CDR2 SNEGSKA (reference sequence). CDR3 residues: CSARRRGDTQYF. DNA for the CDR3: TGCAGTGCTAGACGGAGGGGAGATACGCAGTATTTT.

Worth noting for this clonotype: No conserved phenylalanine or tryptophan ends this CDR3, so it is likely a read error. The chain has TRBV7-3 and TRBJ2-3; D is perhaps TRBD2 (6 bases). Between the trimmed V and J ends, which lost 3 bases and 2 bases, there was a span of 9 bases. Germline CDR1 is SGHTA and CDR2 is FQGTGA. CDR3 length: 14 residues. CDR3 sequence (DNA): TGTGCCAGCAGCTTGGCGGGACCCACAGATACGCAGTATTCT. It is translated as CASSLAGPTDTQYS.

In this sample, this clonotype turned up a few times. The CDR3 region is CASSLAGGREQYF. CDR3 in DNA: TGTGCCAGCAGCTTAGCGGGAGGGCGAGAGCAGTACTTC. The gene calls are TRBV7-2 and TRBJ2-1; 7 positions agree with TRBD2. The assigned J gene may be wrong: the sequence end matches TRBJ2-7 better. This CDR3 is built from 13 residues. In germline, CDR1 is SGHTA, CDR2 FQGNSA.

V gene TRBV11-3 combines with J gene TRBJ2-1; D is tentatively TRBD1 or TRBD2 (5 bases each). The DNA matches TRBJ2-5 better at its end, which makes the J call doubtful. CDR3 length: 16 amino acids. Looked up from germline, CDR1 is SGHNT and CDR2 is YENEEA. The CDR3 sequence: CASSPGLTAREETQYF. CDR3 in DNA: TGTGCCAGCAGCCCCGGACTGACAGCGAGGGAAGAGACCCAGTACTTC.

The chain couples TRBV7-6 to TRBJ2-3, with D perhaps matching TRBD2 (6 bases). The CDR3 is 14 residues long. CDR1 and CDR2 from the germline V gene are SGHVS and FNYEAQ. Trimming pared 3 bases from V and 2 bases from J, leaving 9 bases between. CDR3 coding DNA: TGTGCCAGCAGCTTCGGCGGGAACACAGATACGCAGTATTTT. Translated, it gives CASSFGGNTDTQYF. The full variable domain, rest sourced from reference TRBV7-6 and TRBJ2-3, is GAGVSQSPRYKVTKRGQDVALRCDPISGHVSLYWYRQALGQGPEFLTYFNYEAQQDKSGLPNDRFSAERPEGSISTLTIQRTEQRDSAMYRCASSFGGNTDTQYFGPGTRLTVL.

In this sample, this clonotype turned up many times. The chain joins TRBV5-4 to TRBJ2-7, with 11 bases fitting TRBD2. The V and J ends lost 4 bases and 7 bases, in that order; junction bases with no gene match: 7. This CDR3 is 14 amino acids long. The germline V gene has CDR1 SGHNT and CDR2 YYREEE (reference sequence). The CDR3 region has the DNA TGTGCCAGCAGCACTAGCGGGAGTTTGCATGAGCAGTACTTC. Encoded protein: CASSTSGSLHEQYF.

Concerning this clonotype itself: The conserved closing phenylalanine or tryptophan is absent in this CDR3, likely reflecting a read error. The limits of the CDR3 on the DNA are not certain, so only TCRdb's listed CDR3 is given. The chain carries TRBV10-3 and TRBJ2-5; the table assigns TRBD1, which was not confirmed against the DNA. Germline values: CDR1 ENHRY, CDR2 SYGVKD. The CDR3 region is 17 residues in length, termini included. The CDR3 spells CAISEAAGGIYEQYFGN.

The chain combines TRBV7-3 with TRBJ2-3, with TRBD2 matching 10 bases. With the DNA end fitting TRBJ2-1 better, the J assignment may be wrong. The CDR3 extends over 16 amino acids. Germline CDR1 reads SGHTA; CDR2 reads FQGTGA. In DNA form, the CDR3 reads TGTGCCAGCAGCACCTCTAGCGGGAGTACCTACAATGAGCAGTTCTTC. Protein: CASSTSSGSTYNEQFF.

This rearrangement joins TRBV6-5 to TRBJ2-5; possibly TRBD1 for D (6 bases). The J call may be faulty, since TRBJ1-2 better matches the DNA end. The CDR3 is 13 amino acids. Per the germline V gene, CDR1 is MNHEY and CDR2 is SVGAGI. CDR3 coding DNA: TGTGCCACCCAAGCAGGGGCGGGGTATGGCTACACCTTC. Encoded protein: CATQAGAGYGYTF.

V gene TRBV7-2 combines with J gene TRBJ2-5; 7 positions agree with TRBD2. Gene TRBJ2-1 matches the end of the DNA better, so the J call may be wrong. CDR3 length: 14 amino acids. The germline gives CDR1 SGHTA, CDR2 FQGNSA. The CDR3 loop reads CASSYSGTTQKQFF. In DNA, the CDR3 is TGTGCCAGCAGCTACTCCGGGACTACACAGAAGCAGTTCTTC.

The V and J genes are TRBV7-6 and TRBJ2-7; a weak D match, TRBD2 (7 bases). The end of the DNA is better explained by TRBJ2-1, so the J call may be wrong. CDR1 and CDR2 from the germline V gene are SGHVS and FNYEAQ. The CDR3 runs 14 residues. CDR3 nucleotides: TGTGCCAGCAGCCATAGGGGGAGGGCCAATGAGCAGTTCTTC. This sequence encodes CASSHRGRANEQFF.

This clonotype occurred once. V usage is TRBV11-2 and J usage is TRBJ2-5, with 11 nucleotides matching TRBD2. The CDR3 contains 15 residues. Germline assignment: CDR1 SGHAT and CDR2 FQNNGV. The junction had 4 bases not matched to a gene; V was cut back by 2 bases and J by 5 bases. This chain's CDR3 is CASSLLTSGKETQYF. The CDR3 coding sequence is TGTGCCAGCAGCTTATTGACTAGCGGGAAGGAGACCCAGTACTTC.

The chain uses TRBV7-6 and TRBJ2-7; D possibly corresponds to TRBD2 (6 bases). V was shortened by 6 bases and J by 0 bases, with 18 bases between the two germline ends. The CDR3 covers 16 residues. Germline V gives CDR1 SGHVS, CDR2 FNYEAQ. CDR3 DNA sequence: TGTGCCAGCAGTGTGGTTGGACGGGAGAGCTCCTACGAGCAGTACTTC. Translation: CASSVVGRESSYEQYF.

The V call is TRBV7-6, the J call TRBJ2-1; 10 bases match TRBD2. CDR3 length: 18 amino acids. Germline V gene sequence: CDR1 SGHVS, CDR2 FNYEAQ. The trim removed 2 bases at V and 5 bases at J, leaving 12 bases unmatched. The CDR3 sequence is CASSLRAPPSGRNNEQFF. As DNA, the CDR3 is TGTGCCAGCAGCTTAAGGGCTCCCCCTAGCGGGAGAAACAATGAGCAGTTCTTC.